This TCR beta chain comes out of a study of CD8+CD57+ T cells in acquired aplastic anemia. Study overall: Sorted cells (CD4+ and CD8+) yielded DNA amounts that averaged 3.2 ug. General study results and limits: In CD8+ cells, Simpson's diversity showed no significant difference between patients and controls.

The template used for profiling TCR beta VDJ and CDR3 was genomic DNA. TCRdb processed the reads anew with MiXCR; each CDR3 protein has one entry. The top ten hold 3% to 4.5% of the sample, which has 400,000 to 450,000 distinct CDR3 sequences, just under 70% seen once. Germline CDR1 and CDR2: DFQATT and SNEGSKA (reference sequence). CDR3 length: 14 residues. The V and J ends lost 2 bases and 1 base, in that order; junction bases with no gene match: 4. Concerning this clonotype itself: As yet, its antigen is unknown.

The rearrangement links TRBV20-1 to TRBJ2-7, with 8 nucleotides matching TRBD1. Input material: sorted CD4+, CD8+, or CD8+CD57+ T cells (not recorded which) from PBMCs. The receptor was isolated from a human donor in good health, serving as a control. The CDR3 spells CSARPGTGSYEQYF. Written as DNA, the CDR3 is TGCAGTGCTAGACCCGGGACAGGATCCTACGAGCAGTACTTC.